This TCR beta chain was sequenced for a study of response to subunit inactivated influenza vaccine (dated by TCRdb to about 2018). With respect to the entire study: The study used deep quantitative T cell receptor repertoire profiling to track responses to a trivalent subunit inactivated influenza vaccine.

Only a few counts were recorded for this clonotype. Its antigen has not been determined. It has no much larger one-base neighbor in the sample; base qualities were not kept. Points the paper makes about the study in general: The authors suggested that each seasonal influenza vaccination may recruit only a limited number of new T cells.

The CDR3 covers 20 residues, taking in both the cysteine and the phenylalanine. The only DNA kept is the CDR3, 60 bases in frame from the first base. V is pruned by 5 bases and J by 1 base, leaving 13 bases of the junction without a gene match. The germline V gene provides CDR1 SGHRS and CDR2 YFSETQ. The receptor library was made with RT-PCR. Sequencing relied on an Illumina HiSeq 2500. The public reads were quality trimmed at Q25 with fastp and then assembled into clones with MiXCR by TCRdb, keeping productive beta chains. When rows share a CDR3 protein, they turn into one entry using the most common DNA and genes. Across this sample there are around 540,000 distinct CDR3 sequences, with over 9.5% seen only once. Of the sample, roughly a tenth is held by the ten largest clones.

The chain was built from TRBV5-1 and TRBJ2-2, and 14 junctional nucleotides match TRBD2. Source: PBMCs from blood, taken on the day of vaccination. The clonotype comes from a middle-aged man who received an inactivated influenza vaccine. Donor details come from another sample of the same person, matched by shared clones. Read as DNA, the sequence is TGCGCCAGCAGTCACGGGACCGGACTAGCGGGGGGCCTGAACACCGGGGAGCTGTTTTTT. This translates into CASSHGTGLAGGLNTGELFF.